This TCR beta chain comes out of a study of cytotoxic CD8 clonotypes in ibrutinib-treated CLL. Study as a whole: After a median of around six years, roughly 14 patients stayed remitted and roughly 12 progressed; responses had been partial in approximately 24 and complete in 2. Specimens for response were gathered following a median approximately 11 months of therapy, spanning 6 to 36.

Per the germline V gene, CDR1 is LNHNV and CDR2 is YYDKDF (reference sequence). The length of the CDR3 is 17 residues. With 0 bases clipped from V and 9 bases from J, the junction kept 14 bases outside the gene matches. Deep sequencing aimed at 1 in 200,000 to 1 in 1 million T cells' resolution. Here immunoSEQ multiplex PCR was the method, and the copy in TCRdb shows in-frame clones only, minus some. The repertoire holds 150,000 or so clones, with nearly 90% as singletons. The rearrangement uses TRBV15 and TRBJ1-5; 7 bases line up with TRBD1. The sequence was collected from a human donor with chronic lymphocytic leukemia. Here the sequenced sample was PBMCs, taken at disease progression, from a patient treated with ibrutinib. The CDR3 reads CATSRDYPGGKVWPQHF. CDR3 sequence (DNA): TGTGCCACCAGCAGAGATTACCCAGGGGGAAAGGTTTGGCCCCAGCATTTT.